Below, 6 T cell receptor beta chains from the same sample are listed, as sequenced in a study of blood T cell repertoires in COVID-19. This table comes from immunoSEQ multiplex PCR, and its TCRdb copy is limited to in-frame clones, with some not included. The data hold more than 85,000 clones, with roughly 88% observed a single time. The sequenced material came from peripheral blood. These receptors all stem from a man aged 60-69 years with acute or convalescent COVID-19.

The rearrangement joins TRBV6-6 to TRBJ1-2; TRBD1 matches 9 bases. V shed 5 bases and J 2 bases; nucleotides not matched to a gene: 6. CDR3 length: 15 residues. Per the germline V gene, CDR1 is MNHNY and CDR2 is SVGAGI (reference sequence). The CDR3 sequence is CASSQPGQGNYGYTF. The CDR3, as DNA: TGTGCCAGCAGTCAACCGGGACAGGGCAACTATGGCTACACCTTC.

This chain uses TRBV19 with TRBJ1-4, with 11 bases fitting TRBD1. Germline assignment: CDR1 LNHDA and CDR2 SQIVND (reference sequence). V lost 3 bases and J lost 7; bases outside the gene matches: 4. The CDR3 extends over 15 amino acids. DNA of the CDR3: TGTGCCAGTAGTATGGACAGGGGGCTCCGTGAAAAACTGTTTTTT. Its protein is CASSMDRGLREKLFF.

J is TRBJ2-5 and V is TRBV5-1, with D unclear. The CDR3 runs to 12 residues. Germline V gene sequence: CDR1 SGHRS, CDR2 YFSETQ. V shed 1 base and J shed 5 bases, with 6 bases lying between them. The CDR3 sequence: CASSLTMETQYF. DNA of the CDR3: TGCGCCAGCAGCTTGACTATGGAGACCCAGTACTTC.

The chain has TRBV5-8 and TRBJ1-5; D might be TRBD1 (5 bases). CDR3 length: 13 residues. Trimming left V 2 bases short and J 5 bases short, with 8 bases between. From germline, CDR1 is SGHTS and CDR2 YDEGEE. The CDR3 DNA sequence: TGTGCCAGCAGCTTTACGGGGGATCAGCCCCAGCATTTT. As protein: CASSFTGDQPQHF.

This rearrangement joins TRBV29-1 to TRBJ1-1; tentatively, D is TRBD1 (6 bases). Between the trimmed V and J ends, which lost 3 bases and 3 bases, there was a span of 11 bases. CDR1 and CDR2 (germline): SQVTM, ANQGSEA. This CDR3 has 13 residues. The CDR3 region is CSVDGQTDTEAFF. The DNA of the CDR3 is TGCAGCGTTGACGGACAGACTGACACTGAAGCTTTCTTT. Combining the CDR3 with reference TRBV29-1 and TRBJ1-1 gives the whole variable domain SAVISQKPSRDICQRGTSLTIQCQVDSQVTMMFWYRQQPGQSLTLIATANQGSEATYESGFVIDKFPISRPNLTFSTLTVSNMSPEDSSIYLCSVDGQTDTEAFFGQGTRLTVV.

This sequence joins TRBV28 and TRBJ1-2; 7 nucleotides agree with TRBD1. Per germline, CDR1 MDHEN and CDR2 SYDVKM. The CDR3 contains 14 residues. V lost 4 bases to trimming and J lost 2 bases; unmatched junction nucleotides: 4. The CDR3 loop is CASSYGTVNYGYTF. In DNA form, the CDR3 reads TGTGCCAGCAGTTACGGGACAGTCAACTATGGCTACACCTTC.